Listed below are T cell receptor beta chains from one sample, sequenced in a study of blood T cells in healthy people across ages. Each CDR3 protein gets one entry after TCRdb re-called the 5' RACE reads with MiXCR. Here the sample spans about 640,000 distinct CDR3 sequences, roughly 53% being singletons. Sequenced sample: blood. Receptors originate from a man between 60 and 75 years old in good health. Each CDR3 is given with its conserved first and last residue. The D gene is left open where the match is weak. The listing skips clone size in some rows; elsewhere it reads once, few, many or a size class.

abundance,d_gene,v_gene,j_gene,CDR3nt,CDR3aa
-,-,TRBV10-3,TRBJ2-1,TGTGCAATCGCACGACAGTTGAGCTCCTACAATGAGCAGTTCTTC,CAIARQLSSYNEQFF
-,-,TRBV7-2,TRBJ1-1,TGTGCCAGCAGCTATCAGCATGGCAGTGAAGCTTTCTTT,CASSYQHGSEAFF
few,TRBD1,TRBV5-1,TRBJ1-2,TGCGCCAGCAGCTTACCGGGACAGGGATCGGATGGCTACACCTTC,CASSLPGQGSDGYTF
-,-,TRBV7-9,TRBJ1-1,TGTGCCAGCAGCCCAGAACTATCTGAAGCTTTCTTT,CASSPELSEAFF
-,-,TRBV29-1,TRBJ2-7,TGCAGCGTTGCGTTTACCTACAATGAGCAGTACTTC,CSVAFTYNEQYF
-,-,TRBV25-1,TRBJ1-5,TGTGCCAGCAGTGGCGCGTGGAGGCACAAATTCTATAGCAATCAGCCCCAGCATTTT,CASSGAWRHKFYSNQPQHF
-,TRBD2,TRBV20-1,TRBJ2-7,TGCAGTGCTAAGTCTAGCGGGGTATACGAGCAGTACTTC,CSAKSSGVYEQYF
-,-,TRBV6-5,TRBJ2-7,TGTGCCAGCAGGACCGCAGGAGCCTACGAGCAGTACTTC,CASRTAGAYEQYF
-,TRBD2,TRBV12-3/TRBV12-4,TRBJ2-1,TGTGCCAGCAGTACACTAGCGGCACCCTACAATGAGCAGTTCTTC,CASSTLAAPYNEQFF
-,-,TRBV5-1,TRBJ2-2,TGCGCCAGCAGCCTCCTAAGCGCAGGGAACACCGGGGAGCTGTTTTTT,CASSLLSAGNTGELFF
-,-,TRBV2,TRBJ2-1,TGTGCCAGCAGCGGGGACTCCTTGAATGAGCAGTTCTTC,CASSGDSLNEQFF
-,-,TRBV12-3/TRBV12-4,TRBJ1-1,TGTGCCAGCAGCCTGGGGACTTACACTGAAGCTTTCTTT,CASSLGTYTEAFF
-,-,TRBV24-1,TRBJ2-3,TGTGCCACCAGTGATCCCGGGGTCACGCAGTATTTT,CATSDPGVTQYF
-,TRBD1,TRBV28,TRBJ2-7,TGTGCCAGCAGTTTTGGGGGACAGCCCTACGAGCAGTACTTC,CASSFGGQPYEQYF
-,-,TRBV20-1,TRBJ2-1,TGCAGTGCTAGAGATCGGGTGAACAATGAGCAGTTCTTC,CSARDRVNNEQFF
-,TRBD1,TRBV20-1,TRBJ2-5,TGCAGTCCGGTGACAGGGAAAGAGACCCAGTACTTC,CSPVTGKETQYF
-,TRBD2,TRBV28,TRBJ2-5,TGTGCCAACAGCGGGGGCCAAGAGACCCAGTACTTC,CANSGGQETQYF
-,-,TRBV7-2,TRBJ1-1,TGTGCCAGCAGCTTAGGAATCAGTGAAGCTTTCTTT,CASSLGISEAFF
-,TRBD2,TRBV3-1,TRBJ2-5,TGCGCCAGCAGCCAAGGACTAGCCCAAGAGACCCAGTACTTC,CASSQGLAQETQYF
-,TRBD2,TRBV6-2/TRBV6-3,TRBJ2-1,TGTGCCAGCAGATCACCGGGACTAGCGGGGGGGCGAGGAGAGCAGTTCTTC,CASRSPGLAGGRGEQFF
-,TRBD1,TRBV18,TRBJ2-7,TGTGCCAGCTCACCCAGGACAGGGGCTCAATACGAGCAGTACTTC,CASSPRTGAQYEQYF
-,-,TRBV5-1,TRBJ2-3,TGCGCCAGCAGCTGGGCGGGAGATACGCAGTATTTT,CASSWAGDTQYF
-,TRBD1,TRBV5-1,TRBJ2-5,TGCGCCAGCAGCTTGGACCGGGACAGGCTTCAAGAGACCCAGTACTTC,CASSLDRDRLQETQYF
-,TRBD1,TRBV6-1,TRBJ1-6,TGTGCCAGCGGCGGGAGACAGGGTGCTAATTCACCCCTCCACTTT,CASGGRQGANSPLHF
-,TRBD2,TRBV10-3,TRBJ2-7,TGTGCCATCAGTGAGGCGGGGGGGACCTACGAGCAGTACTTC,CAISEAGGTYEQYF
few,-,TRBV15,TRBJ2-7,TGTGCCACCAGCAGGGAGGGGGGGGCTTCCTACGAGCAGTACTTC,CATSREGGASYEQYF